This note documents a single T cell receptor beta chain sequence. Per the original methods: Amplification of reference gene primers was used by the study to estimate nucleated cell counts. Only in-frame clones appear in the TCRdb table, and some are missing; sequencing was by immunoSEQ multiplex PCR. V and J calls and clone size come straight from that table; D and trimming were deduced from the DNA. This table has 35,000 to 45,000 clones, around 80% appearing once. This record belongs to a study of blood T cell repertoires in COVID-19. As for the study in general: Researchers got acute and convalescent COVID-19 samples from the United States, Italy and Spain.

CDR1 is DFQATT and CDR2 is SNEGSKA in the germline V gene (reference sequence). The ends were cut back, 3 bases at V and 9 bases at J, with 14 bases in the middle. CDR3 length: 12 amino acids. The material sequenced was peripheral blood. The V gene is TRBV20-1, the J gene TRBJ2-5, with D possibly TRBD1 on 6 matching bases. The sequence was collected from a man aged 55-75 years with active COVID-19. CDR3 DNA: TGCAGTGCTAGTGCCATCCCAGGGGCCCAGTACTTC. Protein product: CSASAIPGAQYF.